The 13 T cell receptor beta chains presented below share a single source sample, sequenced in a study of a mutant IDH1 vaccine in newly diagnosed glioma. Stated time point: week 35, safety follow-up. With topical imiquimod, each dose of the vaccine consisted of 300 ug of mutant IDH1 20-mer peptide. Their cognate antigens are unknown. Using immunoSEQ multiplex PCR, the repertoire was profiled, and TCRdb retains in-frame clones only, with some absent. The sample shows 30,000 or so clones, just under 80% of them seen only once. The sequencing here drew on PBMCs, taken from a glioma patient whose treatment included an IDH1 peptide vaccine. These receptors all come from a man aged 35-49 years with glioma. Some clones in this sample may be carry-over from other donors' samples.

The chain links TRBV6-1 to TRBJ2-2, with D perhaps assigned TRBD1 or TRBD2 (6 bases each). V lost 10 bases and J 5 bases, leaving 14 bases between the germline ends. The CDR3 is 13 residues long. Germline V gene sequence: CDR1 MNHNS, CDR2 SASEGT. This chain's CDR3 is CATNRGRTGELFF. Here the CDR3 DNA reads TGTGCCACCAACCGGGGGCGAACCGGGGAGCTGTTTTTT.

This clone was detected once. V gene TRBV7-9 combines with J gene TRBJ2-7; TRBD2 might be the D (6 bases). The CDR3 totals 14 residues. Per the germline V gene, CDR1 is SEHNR and CDR2 is FQNEAQ (reference sequence). V shed 7 bases and J shed 7 bases, with 20 bases lying between them. The CDR3 DNA follows: TGTGCCAGCAACCCCACTGTTACGGAGGGGGAGCAGTACTTC. It is translated as CASNPTVTEGEQYF.

This clone was picked up one time. This chain joins TRBV11-2 and TRBJ2-2, with 8 bases that match TRBD2. The CDR3 covers 16 residues. The ends lost 5 bases at V and 6 bases at J; junction bases unmatched: 11. Germline V gene data show CDR1 as SGHAT and CDR2 as FQNNGV. CDR3 residues: CASSPLSGVSAGELFF. The CDR3, as DNA: TGTGCCAGCAGCCCGCTTAGCGGGGTATCTGCCGGGGAGCTGTTTTTT.

The chain combines TRBV5-1 with TRBJ2-7; D gene unclear. In germline, CDR1 is SGHRS, CDR2 YFSETQ. The CDR3 is made up of 14 amino acids. V was clipped by 2 bases and J by 0 bases, with 9 bases between them. CDR3 coding DNA: TGCGCCAGCAGCTTCAGATACAGCTCCTACGAGCAGTACTTC. It encodes CASSFRYSSYEQYF.

The V and J genes are TRBV25-1 and TRBJ2-5, with D uncertain. The CDR3 is made up of 11 amino acids. CDR1 is MGHDK, CDR2 SYGVNS, per germline. V lost 4 bases to trimming and J lost 8 bases, with 8 bases between them. CDR3 residues: CASSGHSTQYF. The DNA of the CDR3 is TGTGCCAGCAGTGGCCATTCAACCCAGTACTTC.

In this sample, this clone is medium-sized (0.01 to 0.1%). This chain links TRBV7-3 with TRBJ1-1; unclear D gene. The length of the CDR3 is 13 residues. V lost 1 base and J 1 base, leaving 4 bases between the germline ends. Germline V gene data show CDR1 as SGHTA and CDR2 as FQGTGA. CDR3 nucleotides: TGTGCCAGCAGCTTAAACAGGAACACTGAAGCTTTCTTT. It codes for CASSLNRNTEAFF.

This sequence joins TRBV27 and TRBJ2-5; D is perhaps TRBD1 (6 bases). Germline assignment: CDR1 MNHEY and CDR2 SMNVEV (reference sequence). V was cut by 6 bases and J by 1 base, with 18 bases left in between. CDR3 length equals 16 residues. CDR3 sequence reads: CASSLLIPRGQETQYF. Here the CDR3 DNA reads TGTGCCAGCAGCCTACTTATCCCCAGGGGCCAAGAGACCCAGTACTTC.

The J gene is TRBJ2-1, the V gene TRBV10-3; 11 nucleotides agree with TRBD1. CDR1 is ENHRY, CDR2 SYGVKD, per germline. Trimming at V came to 6 bases and at J to 5 bases, leaving 3 bases not matched to a gene. The CDR3 runs 14 residues. CDR3 coding DNA: TGTGCCATCAGGACGGGACAGGGGGACAATGAGCAGTTCTTC. It is translated as CAIRTGQGDNEQFF.

The V gene is TRBV5-4, the J gene TRBJ2-2, with 10 bases fitting TRBD2. V lost 2 bases to trimming and J lost 6 bases; unmatched junction nucleotides: 4. CDR1 and CDR2 from the germline V gene are SGHNT and YYREEE (reference sequence). The CDR3 has 15 residues. CDR3 region: CASSLAGGPAGELFF. The CDR3 bases are TGTGCCAGCAGCTTAGCGGGGGGGCCCGCCGGGGAGCTGTTTTTT.

This clone was observed a handful of times. V is TRBV7-7 and J is TRBJ2-5; D might be TRBD1 or TRBD2, each matching 6 bases. CDR3 length equals 16 residues. V was trimmed by 5 bases and J by 4 bases, leaving 20 bases between them. The germline V gene encodes CDR1 SSHAT and CDR2 FNYEAQ (reference sequence). CDR3 sequence (DNA): TGTGCCAGCAGCCTAAAGGAGGGGGACCCGGGAGAGACCCAGTACTTC. This encodes CASSLKEGDPGETQYF.

The rearrangement links TRBV5-1 to TRBJ2-3; D ambiguous. In germline, CDR1 is SGHRS, CDR2 YFSETQ. The CDR3 is 13 amino acids. V was trimmed by 0 bases and J by 4 bases, leaving 6 bases between them. The CDR3 region is CASSLAAADTQYF. The CDR3 DNA reads as TGCGCCAGCAGCTTGGCGGCGGCAGATACGCAGTATTTT.

V usage is TRBV5-1 and J usage is TRBJ2-1, with 10 nucleotides matching TRBD2. Germline V gives CDR1 SGHRS, CDR2 YFSETQ. Trimming at V came to 4 bases and at J to 4 bases, leaving 8 bases not matched to a gene. The CDR3 consists of 16 residues. Written as DNA, the CDR3 is TGCGCCAGCAGCGTAGTTCCTAGCGGGGGATACAATGAGCAGTTCTTC. Amino acids: CASSVVPSGGYNEQFF.

The chain employs TRBV10-2 and TRBJ2-3; D is ambiguous. The CDR3 covers 13 residues. V was trimmed by 0 bases and J by 12 bases, leaving 13 bases between them. Germline V gene data show CDR1 as WSHSY and CDR2 as SAAADI. This CDR3 is CASSESSPTGQYF. CDR3 coding DNA: TGCGCCAGCAGTGAGTCCAGCCCCACCGGCCAGTATTTT.